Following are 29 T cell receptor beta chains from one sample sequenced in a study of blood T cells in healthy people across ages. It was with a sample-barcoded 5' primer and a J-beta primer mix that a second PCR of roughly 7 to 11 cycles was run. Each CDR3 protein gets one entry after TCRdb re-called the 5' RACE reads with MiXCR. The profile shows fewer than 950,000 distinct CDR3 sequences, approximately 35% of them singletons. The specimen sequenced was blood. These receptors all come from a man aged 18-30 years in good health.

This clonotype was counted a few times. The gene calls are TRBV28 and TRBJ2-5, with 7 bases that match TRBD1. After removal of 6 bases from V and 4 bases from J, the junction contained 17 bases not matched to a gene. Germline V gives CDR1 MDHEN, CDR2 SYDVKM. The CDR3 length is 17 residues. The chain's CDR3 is CASSRSREKGAGETQYF. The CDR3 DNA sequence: TGTGCCAGCAGCCGAAGCAGAGAAAAGGGGGCTGGAGAGACCCAGTACTTC.

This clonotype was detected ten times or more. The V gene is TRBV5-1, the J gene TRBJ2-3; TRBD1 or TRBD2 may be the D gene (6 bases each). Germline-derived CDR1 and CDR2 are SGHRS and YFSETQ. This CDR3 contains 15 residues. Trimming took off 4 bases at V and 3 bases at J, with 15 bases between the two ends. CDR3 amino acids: CASSLQGRETDTQYF. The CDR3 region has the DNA TGCGCCAGCAGCCTCCAGGGGCGGGAAACAGATACGCAGTATTTT.

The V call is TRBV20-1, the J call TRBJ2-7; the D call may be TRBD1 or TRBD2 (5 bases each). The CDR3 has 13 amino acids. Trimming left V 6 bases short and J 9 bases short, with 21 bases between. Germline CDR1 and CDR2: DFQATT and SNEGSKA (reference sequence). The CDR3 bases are TGCAGTGCCGCCGGGGCGGCCGCGGACGTGCAGTACTTC. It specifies CSAAGAAADVQYF.

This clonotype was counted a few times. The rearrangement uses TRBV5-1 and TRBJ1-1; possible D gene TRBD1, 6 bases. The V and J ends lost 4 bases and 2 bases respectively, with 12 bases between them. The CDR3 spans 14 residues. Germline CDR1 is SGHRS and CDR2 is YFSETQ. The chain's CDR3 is CASSDGQFNTEAFF. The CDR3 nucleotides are TGCGCCAGCAGCGACGGACAGTTTAACACTGAAGCTTTCTTT.

This CDR3 is CASSASSYGYTF. In nucleotides, the CDR3 is TGTGCCAGCAGTGCCAGCTCATATGGCTACACCTTC. The chain uses TRBV25-1 and TRBJ1-2; no clear D gene. CDR3 length: 12 residues. Trimming left V 4 bases short and J 5 bases short, with 8 bases between. CDR1 MGHDK and CDR2 SYGVNS come from the germline V gene.

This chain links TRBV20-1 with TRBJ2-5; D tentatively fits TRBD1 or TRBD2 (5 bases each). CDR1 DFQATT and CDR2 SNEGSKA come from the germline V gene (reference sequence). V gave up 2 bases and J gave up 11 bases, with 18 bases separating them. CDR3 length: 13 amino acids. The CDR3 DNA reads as TGCAGTGCTAGACTTTCGGGACCCGAAGAGCAGTACTTC. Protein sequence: CSARLSGPEEQYF.

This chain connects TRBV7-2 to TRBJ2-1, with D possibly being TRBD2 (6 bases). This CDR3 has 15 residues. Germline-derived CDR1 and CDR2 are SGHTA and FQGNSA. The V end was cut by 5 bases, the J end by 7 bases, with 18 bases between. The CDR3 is CASSRTGEEGNEQFF. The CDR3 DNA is TGTGCCAGCAGCCGGACGGGGGAGGAAGGGAATGAGCAGTTCTTC.

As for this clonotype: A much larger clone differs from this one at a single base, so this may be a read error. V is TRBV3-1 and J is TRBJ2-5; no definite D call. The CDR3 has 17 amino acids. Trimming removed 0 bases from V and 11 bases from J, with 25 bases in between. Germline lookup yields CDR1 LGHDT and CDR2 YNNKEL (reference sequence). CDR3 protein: CASSQEGYDGIYNEQYF. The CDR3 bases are TGTGCCAGCAGCCAAGAAGGATACGACGGCATCTACAATGAGCAGTACTTC.

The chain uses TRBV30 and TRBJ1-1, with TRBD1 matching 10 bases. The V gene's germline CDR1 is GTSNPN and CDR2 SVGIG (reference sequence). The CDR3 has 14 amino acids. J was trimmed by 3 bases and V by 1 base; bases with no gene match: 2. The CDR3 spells CAWSATGGDTEAFF. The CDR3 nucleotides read TGTGCCTGGAGTGCGACAGGGGGCGACACTGAAGCTTTCTTT.

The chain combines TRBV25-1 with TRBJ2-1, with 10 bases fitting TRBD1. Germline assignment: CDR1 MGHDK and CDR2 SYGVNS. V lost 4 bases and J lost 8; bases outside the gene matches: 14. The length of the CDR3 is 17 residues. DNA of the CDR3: TGTGCCAGCAGTGGCTTACCCCGGGACAGGGGAAGGTATGAGCAGTTCTTC. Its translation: CASSGLPRDRGRYEQFF.

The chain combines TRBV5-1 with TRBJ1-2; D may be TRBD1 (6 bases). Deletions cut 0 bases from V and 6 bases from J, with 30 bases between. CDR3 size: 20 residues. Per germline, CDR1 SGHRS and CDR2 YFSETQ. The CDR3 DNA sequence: TGCGCCAGCAGCTTGGCAAAAGAAATCAAGATTCAGGGGTCAAAGGATGGCTACACCTTC. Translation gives CASSLAKEIKIQGSKDGYTF.

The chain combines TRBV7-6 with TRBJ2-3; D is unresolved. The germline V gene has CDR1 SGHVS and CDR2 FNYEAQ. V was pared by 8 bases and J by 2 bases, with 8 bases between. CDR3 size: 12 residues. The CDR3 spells CASGTNTDTQYF. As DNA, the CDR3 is TGTGCCAGCGGCACTAACACAGATACGCAGTATTTT.

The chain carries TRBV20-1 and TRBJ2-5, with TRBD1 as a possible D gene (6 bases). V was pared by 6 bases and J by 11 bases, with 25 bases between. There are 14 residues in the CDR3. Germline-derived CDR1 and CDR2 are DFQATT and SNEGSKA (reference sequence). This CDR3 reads CSASRRGPKDEQYF. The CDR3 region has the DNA TGCAGTGCCTCCCGCAGGGGTCCAAAGGATGAGCAGTACTTC.

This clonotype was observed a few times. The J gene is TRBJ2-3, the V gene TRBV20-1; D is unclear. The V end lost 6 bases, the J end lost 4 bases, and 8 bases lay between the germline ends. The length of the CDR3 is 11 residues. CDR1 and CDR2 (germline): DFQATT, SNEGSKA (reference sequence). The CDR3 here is CSAQSPDTQYF. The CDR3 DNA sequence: TGCAGTGCCCAAAGTCCAGATACGCAGTATTTT.

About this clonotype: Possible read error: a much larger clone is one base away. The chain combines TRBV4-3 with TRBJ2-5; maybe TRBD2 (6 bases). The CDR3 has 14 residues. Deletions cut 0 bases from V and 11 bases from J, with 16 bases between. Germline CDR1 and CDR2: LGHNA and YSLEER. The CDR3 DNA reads TGCGCCAGCAGCCAAGATGGAGGGGCCTACGGGCAGTACTTC. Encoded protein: CASSQDGGAYGQYF.

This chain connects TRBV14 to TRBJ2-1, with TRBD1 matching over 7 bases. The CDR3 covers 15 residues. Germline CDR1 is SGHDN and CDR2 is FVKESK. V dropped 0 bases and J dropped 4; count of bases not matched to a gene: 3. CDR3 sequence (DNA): TGTGCCAGCAGCCAAGAAGACAGGGCGTACAATGAGCAGTTCTTC. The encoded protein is CASSQEDRAYNEQFF.

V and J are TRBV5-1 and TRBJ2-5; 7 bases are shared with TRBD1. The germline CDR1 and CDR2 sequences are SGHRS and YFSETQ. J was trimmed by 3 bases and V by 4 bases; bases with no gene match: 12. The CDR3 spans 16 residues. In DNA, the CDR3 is TGCGCCAGCAGCGCTCAAGGGGGCGGAGTGGAAGAGACCCAGTACTTC. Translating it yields CASSAQGGGVEETQYF. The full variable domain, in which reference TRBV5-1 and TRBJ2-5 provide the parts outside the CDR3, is KAGVTQTPRYLIKTRGQQVTLSCSPISGHRSVSWYQQTPGQGLQFLFEYFSETQRNKGNFPGRFSGRQFSNSRSEMNVSTLELGDSALYLCASSAQGGGVEETQYFGPGTRLLVL.

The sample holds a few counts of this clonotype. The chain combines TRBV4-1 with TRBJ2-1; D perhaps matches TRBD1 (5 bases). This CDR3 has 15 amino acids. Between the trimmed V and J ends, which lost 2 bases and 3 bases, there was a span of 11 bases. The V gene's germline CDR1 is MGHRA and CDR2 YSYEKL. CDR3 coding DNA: TGCGCCAGCAGCCAACTTGTACAGGACTACAATGAGCAGTTCTTC. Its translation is CASSQLVQDYNEQFF.

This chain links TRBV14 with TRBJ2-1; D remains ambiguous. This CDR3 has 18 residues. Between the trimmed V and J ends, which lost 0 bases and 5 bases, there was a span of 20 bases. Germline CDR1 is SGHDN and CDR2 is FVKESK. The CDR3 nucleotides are TGTGCCAGCAGCCAAGATTTGACCGGGCCCCCAAGGGACAATGAGCAGTTCTTC. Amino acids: CASSQDLTGPPRDNEQFF.

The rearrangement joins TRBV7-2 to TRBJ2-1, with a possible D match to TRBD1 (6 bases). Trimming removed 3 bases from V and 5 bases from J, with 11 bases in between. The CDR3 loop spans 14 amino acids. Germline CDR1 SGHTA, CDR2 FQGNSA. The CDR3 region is CASSLGKGDNEQFF. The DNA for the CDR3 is TGTGCCAGCAGCTTGGGTAAGGGGGACAATGAGCAGTTCTTC.

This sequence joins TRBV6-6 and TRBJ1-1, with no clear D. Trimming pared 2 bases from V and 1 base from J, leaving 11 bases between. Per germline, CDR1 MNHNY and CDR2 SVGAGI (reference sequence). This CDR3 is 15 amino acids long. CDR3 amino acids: CASSYGVWRNTEAFF. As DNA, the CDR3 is TGTGCCAGCAGTTACGGGGTCTGGAGGAACACTGAAGCTTTCTTT.

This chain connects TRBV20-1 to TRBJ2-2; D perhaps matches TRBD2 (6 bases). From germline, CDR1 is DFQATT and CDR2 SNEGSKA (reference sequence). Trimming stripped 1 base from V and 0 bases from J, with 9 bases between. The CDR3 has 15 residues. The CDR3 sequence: CSARVGGANTGELFF. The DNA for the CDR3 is TGCAGTGCTAGAGTGGGCGGGGCGAACACCGGGGAGCTGTTTTTT.

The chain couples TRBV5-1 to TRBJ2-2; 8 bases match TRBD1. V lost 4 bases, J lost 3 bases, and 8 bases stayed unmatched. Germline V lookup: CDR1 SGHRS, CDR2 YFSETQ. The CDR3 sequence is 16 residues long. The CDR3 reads CASSVTGQVDTGELFF. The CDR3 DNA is TGCGCCAGCAGCGTCACGGGACAGGTTGACACCGGGGAGCTGTTTTTT.

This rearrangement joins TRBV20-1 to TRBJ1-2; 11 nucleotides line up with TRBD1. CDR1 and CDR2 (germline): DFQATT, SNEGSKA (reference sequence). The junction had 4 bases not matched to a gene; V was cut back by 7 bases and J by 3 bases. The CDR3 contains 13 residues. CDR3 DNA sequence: TGCAGTGTCCCGGGACAGGGGGACTATGGCTACACCTTC. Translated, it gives CSVPGQGDYGYTF.

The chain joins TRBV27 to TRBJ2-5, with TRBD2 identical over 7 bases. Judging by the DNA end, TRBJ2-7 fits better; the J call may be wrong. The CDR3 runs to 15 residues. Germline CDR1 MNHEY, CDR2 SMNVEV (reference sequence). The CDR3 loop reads CATSLWSGVRYEQYF. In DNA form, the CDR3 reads TGTGCCACTTCGCTCTGGAGCGGGGTTCGCTACGAGCAGTACTTC.

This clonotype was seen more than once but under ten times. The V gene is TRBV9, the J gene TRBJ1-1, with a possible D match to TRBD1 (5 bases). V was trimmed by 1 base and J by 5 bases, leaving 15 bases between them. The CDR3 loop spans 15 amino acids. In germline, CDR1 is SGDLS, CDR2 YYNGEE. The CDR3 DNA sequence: TGTGCCAGCAGCGTATCCCCCAGGGCCGATACTGAAGCTTTCTTT. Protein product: CASSVSPRADTEAFF.

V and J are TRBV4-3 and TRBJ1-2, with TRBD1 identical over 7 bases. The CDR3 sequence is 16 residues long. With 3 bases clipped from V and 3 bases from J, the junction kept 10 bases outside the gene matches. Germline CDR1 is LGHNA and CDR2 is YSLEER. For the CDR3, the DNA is TGCGCCAGCAGCCAGGACCGAGGGGGCGCCGACTATGGCTACACCTTC. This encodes CASSQDRGGADYGYTF.

CDR3 sequence: CASSEFGTGTYNEQFF. The DNA of the CDR3 is TGTGCCAGCAGTGAGTTCGGGACAGGTACCTACAATGAGCAGTTCTTC. The V gene is TRBV6-1, the J gene TRBJ2-1, with TRBD1 identical over 8 bases. The germline V gene encodes CDR1 MNHNS and CDR2 SASEGT. This CDR3 contains 16 residues. Losses at the gene ends were 3 bases for V and 2 bases for J; bases not matched to a gene: 6.

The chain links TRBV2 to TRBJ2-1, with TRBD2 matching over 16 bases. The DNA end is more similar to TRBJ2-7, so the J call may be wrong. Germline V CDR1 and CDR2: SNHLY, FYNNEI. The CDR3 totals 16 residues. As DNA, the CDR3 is TGTGCCAGCAGGGGACTAGCGGGGGGGTCCTACAATGAGCAGTACTTC. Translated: CASRGLAGGSYNEQYF.